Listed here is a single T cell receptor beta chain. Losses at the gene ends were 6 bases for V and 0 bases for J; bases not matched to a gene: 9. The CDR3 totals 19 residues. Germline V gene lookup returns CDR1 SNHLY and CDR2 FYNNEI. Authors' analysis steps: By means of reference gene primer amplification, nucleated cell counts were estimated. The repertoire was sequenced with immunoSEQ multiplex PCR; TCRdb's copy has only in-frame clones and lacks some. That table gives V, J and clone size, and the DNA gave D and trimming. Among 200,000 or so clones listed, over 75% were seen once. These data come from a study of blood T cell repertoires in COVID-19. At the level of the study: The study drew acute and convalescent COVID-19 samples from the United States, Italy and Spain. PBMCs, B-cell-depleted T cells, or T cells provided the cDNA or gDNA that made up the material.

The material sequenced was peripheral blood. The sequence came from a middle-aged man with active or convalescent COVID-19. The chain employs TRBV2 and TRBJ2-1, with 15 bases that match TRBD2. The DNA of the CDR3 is TGTGCCAGCAGAGCCGGGACTAGCGGGGGGCGGCGCTCCTACAATGAGCAGTTCTTC. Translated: CASRAGTSGGRRSYNEQFF.